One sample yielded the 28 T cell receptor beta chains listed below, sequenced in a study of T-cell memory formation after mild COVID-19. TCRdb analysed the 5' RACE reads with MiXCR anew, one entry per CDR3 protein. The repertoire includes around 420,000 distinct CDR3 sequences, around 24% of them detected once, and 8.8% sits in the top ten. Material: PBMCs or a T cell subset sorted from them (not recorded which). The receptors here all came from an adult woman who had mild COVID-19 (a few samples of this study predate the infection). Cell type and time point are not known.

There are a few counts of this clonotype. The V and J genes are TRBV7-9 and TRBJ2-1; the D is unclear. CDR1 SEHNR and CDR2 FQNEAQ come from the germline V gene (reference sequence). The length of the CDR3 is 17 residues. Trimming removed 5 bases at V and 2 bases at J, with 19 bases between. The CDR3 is CASSGGFGEGPYNEQFF. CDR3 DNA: TGTGCCAGCAGCGGTGGTTTTGGGGAAGGCCCCTACAATGAGCAGTTCTTC. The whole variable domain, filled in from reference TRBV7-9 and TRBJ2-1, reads DTGVSQNPRHKITKRGQNVTFRCDPISEHNRLYWYRQTLGQGPEFLTYFQNEAQLEKSRLLSDRFSAERPKGSFSTLEIQRTEQGDSAMYLCASSGGFGEGPYNEQFFGPGTRLTVL.

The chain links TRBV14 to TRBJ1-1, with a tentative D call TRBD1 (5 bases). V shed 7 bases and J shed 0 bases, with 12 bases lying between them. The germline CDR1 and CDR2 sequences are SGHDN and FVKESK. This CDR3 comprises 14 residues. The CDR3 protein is CASTRWGMNTEAFF. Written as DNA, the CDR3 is TGTGCCAGCACCCGATGGGGCATGAACACTGAAGCTTTCTTT.

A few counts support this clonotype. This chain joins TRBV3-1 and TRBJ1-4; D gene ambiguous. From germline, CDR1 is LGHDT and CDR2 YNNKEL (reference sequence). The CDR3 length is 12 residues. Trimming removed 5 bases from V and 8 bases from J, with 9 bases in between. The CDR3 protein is CASSFLKEKLFF. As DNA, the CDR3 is TGTGCCAGCAGCTTCCTAAAGGAAAAACTGTTTTTT.

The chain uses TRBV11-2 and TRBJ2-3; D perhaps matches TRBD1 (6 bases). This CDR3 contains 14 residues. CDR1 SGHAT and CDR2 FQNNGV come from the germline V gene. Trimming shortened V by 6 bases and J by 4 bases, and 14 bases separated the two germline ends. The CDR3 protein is CASSWSAGADTQYF. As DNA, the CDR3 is TGTGCCAGCAGTTGGAGCGCAGGGGCAGATACGCAGTATTTT.

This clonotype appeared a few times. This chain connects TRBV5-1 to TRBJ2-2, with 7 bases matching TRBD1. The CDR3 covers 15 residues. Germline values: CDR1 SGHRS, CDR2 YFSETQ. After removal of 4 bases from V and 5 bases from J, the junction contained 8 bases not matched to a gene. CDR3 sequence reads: CASSLDRVGTGELFF. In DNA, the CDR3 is TGCGCCAGCAGCCTCGACAGGGTTGGGACCGGGGAGCTGTTTTTT.

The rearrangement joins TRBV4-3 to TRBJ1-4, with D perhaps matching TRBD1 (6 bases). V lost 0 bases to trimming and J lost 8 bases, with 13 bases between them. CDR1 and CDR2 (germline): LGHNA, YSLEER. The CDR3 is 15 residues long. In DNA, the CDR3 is TGCGCCAGCAGCCAAGATCCGGGGGGGCCCGAAAAACTGTTTTTT. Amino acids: CASSQDPGGPEKLFF.

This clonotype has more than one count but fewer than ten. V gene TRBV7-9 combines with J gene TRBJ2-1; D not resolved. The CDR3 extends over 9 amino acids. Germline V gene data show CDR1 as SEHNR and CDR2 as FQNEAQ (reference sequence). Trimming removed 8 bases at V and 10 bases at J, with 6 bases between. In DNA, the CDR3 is TGTGCCAGCGGTATCGAGCAGTTCTTC. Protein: CASGIEQFF.

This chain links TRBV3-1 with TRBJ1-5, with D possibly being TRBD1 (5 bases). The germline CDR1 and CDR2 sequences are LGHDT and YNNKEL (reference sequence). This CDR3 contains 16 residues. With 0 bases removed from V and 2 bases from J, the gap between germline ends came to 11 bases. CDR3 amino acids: CASSQDSGGGNQPQHF. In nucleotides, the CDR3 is TGTGCCAGCAGCCAAGACTCCGGAGGGGGCAATCAGCCCCAGCATTTT.

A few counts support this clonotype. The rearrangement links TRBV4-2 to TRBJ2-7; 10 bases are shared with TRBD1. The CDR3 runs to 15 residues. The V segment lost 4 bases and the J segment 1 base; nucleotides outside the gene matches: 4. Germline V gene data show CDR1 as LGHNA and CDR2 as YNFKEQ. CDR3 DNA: TGTGCCAGCAGCCCGGGGGACAGGGGATCCTACGAGCAGTACTTC. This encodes CASSPGDRGSYEQYF.

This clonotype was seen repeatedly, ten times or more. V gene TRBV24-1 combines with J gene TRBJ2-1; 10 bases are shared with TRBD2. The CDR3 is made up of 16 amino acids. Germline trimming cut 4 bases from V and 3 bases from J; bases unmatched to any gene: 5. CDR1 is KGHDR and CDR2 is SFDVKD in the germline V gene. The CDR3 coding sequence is TGTGCCACCAGTGACCCCGGGACTAGCGTCTACAATGAGCAGTTCTTC. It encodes CATSDPGTSVYNEQFF.

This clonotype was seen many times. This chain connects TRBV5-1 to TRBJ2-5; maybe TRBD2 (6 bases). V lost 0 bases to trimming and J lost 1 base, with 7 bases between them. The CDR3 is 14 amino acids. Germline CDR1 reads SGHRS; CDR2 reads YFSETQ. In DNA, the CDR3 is TGCGCCAGCAGCTTGGGGGACTCCCAAGAGACCCAGTACTTC. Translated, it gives CASSLGDSQETQYF.

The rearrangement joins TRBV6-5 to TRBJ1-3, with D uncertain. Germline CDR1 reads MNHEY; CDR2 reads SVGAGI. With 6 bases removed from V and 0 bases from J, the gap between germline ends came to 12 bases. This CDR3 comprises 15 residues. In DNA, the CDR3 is TGTGCCAGCAGCCACCGACGGAACTCTGGAAACACCATATATTTT. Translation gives CASSHRRNSGNTIYF.

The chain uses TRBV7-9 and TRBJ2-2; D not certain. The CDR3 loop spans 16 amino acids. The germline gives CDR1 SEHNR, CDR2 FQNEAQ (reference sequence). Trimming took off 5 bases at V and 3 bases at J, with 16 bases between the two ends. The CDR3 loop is CASSPPGNRHTGELFF. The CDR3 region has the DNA TGTGCCAGCAGCCCTCCCGGAAATAGGCACACCGGGGAGCTGTTTTTT.

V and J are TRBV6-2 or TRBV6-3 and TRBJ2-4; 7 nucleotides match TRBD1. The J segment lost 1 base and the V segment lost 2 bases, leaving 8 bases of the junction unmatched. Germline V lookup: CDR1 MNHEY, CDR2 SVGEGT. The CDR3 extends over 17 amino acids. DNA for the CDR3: TGTGCCAGCAGTTACCCCCGGGACAGTAACGCCAAAAACATTCAGTACTTC. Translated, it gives CASSYPRDSNAKNIQYF.

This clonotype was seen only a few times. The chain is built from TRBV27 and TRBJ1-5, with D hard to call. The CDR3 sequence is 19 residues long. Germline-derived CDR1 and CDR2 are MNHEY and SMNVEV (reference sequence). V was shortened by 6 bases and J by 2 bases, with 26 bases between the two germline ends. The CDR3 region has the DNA TGTGCCAGCAGACCATCCCCCGGGCACATAGCTTTTCGCAATCAGCCCCAGCATTTT. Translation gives CASRPSPGHIAFRNQPQHF.

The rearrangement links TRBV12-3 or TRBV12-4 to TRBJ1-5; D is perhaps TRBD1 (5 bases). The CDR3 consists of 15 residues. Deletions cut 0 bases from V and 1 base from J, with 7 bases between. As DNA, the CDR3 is TGTGCCAGCAGTTTAGCCAGGGCAAGCAATCAGCCCCAGCATTTT. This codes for CASSLARASNQPQHF.

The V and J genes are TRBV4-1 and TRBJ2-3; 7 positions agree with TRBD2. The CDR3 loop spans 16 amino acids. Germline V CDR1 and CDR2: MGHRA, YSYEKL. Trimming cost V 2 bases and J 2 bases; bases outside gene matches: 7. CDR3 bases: TGCGCCAGCAGCCAATTAAGCGGGGCGATCACAGATACGCAGTATTTT. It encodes CASSQLSGAITDTQYF.

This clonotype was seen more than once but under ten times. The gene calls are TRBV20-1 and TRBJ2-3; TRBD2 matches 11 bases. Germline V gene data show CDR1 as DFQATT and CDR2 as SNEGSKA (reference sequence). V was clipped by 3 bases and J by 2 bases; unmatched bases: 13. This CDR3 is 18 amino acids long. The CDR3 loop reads CSASLRLAGPSFTDTQYF. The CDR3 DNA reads TGCAGTGCTAGTTTACGACTAGCGGGGCCTTCCTTCACAGATACGCAGTATTTT.

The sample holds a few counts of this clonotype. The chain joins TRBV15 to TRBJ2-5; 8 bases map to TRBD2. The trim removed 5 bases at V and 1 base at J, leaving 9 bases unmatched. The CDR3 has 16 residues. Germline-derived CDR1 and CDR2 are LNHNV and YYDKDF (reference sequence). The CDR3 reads CATSEESLAAQETQYF. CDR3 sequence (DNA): TGTGCCACCAGCGAGGAATCACTAGCGGCCCAAGAGACCCAGTACTTC.

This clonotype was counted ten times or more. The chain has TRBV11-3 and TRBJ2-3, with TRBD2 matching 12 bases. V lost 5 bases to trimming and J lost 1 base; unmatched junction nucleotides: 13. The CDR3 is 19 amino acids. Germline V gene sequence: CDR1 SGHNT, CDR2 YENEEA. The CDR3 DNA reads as TGTGCCAGCAGCGCCTCAACTAGCGGGAGGCCCCCGGGCACAGATACGCAGTATTTT. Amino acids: CASSASTSGRPPGTDTQYF.

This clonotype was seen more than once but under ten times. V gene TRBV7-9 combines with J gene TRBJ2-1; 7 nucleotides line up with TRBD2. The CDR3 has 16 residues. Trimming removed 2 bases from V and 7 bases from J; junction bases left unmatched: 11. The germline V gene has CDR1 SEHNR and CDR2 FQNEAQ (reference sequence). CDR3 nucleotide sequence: TGTGCCAGCAGCTTAAGTCCTGGCGGGAGTCGGAATGAGCAGTTCTTC. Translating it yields CASSLSPGGSRNEQFF.

CDR3 residues: CASSQGRVSSYEQYF. The CDR3 nucleotides are TGTGCCAGCAGCCAAGGGAGGGTGAGCTCCTACGAGCAGTACTTC. The V and J genes are TRBV14 and TRBJ2-7, with D perhaps matching TRBD2 (6 bases). The V end lost 1 base, the J end lost 0 bases, and 10 bases lay between the germline ends. Germline V gene data show CDR1 as SGHDN and CDR2 as FVKESK. There are 15 residues in the CDR3.

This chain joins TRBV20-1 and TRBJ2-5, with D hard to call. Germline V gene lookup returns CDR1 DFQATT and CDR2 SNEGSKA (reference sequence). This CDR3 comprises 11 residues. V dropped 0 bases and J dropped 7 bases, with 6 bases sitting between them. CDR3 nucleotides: TGCAGTGCTAGAGACCCCGGGACCCAGTACTTC. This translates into CSARDPGTQYF.

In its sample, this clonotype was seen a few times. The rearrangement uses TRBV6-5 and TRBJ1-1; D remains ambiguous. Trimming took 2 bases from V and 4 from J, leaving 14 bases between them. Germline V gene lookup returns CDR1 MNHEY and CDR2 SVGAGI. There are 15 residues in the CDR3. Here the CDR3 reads CASSYLYRTGTEAFF. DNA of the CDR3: TGTGCCAGCAGTTACCTCTATCGAACGGGCACTGAAGCTTTCTTT.

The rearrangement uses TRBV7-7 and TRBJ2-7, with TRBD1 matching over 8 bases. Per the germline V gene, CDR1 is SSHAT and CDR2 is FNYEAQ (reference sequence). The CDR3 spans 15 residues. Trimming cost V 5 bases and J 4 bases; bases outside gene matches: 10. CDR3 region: CASSPQTGAAYEQYF. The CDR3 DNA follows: TGTGCCAGCAGCCCTCAGACAGGGGCGGCATACGAGCAGTACTTC.

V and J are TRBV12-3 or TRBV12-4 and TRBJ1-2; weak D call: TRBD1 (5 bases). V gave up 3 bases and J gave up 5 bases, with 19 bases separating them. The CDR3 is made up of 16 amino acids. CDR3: CASSFGSDTRRYGYTF. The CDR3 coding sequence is TGTGCCAGCAGTTTTGGTTCGGACACACGGAGGTATGGCTACACCTTC.

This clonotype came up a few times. The CDR3 spells CACLASGQSSYNEQFF. The CDR3 nucleotides read TGTGCCTGCCTAGCTAGCGGGCAGAGCTCCTACAATGAGCAGTTCTTC. V usage is TRBV6-6 and J usage is TRBJ2-1, with TRBD2 identical over 8 bases. Unmatched junction bases numbered 12, after V lost 11 bases and J lost 0 bases. The CDR3 length is 16 residues. From germline, CDR1 is MNHNY and CDR2 SVGAGI (reference sequence).

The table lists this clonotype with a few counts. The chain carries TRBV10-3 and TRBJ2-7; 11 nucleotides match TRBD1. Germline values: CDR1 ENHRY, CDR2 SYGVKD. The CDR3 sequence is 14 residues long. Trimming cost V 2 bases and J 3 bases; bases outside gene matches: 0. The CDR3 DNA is TGTGCCATCAGTGAGGGGACAGGGGGCTACGAGCAGTACTTC. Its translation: CAISEGTGGYEQYF.